This TCR beta chain comes out of a study of blood T cell repertoires in COVID-19. Study as a whole: COVID-19 samples, acute and convalescent, were from the United States, Italy and Spain. Sources were T cells, B-cell-depleted T cells, or PBMCs; the material itself was cDNA or gDNA.

The V end lost 11 bases, the J end lost 1 base, and 11 bases lay between the germline ends. Per the germline V gene, CDR1 is MDHEN and CDR2 is SYDVKM. CDR3 length equals 12 residues. Only in-frame clones appear in the TCRdb table, and some are missing; sequencing was by immunoSEQ multiplex PCR. Of some 230,000 clones listed, roughly 86% are singletons. The V call is TRBV28, the J call TRBJ1-1; D may be TRBD1 (6 bases). The clonotype was recovered from a woman aged 45 to 65 with COVID-19, enrolled during active disease. Sequences were obtained from peripheral blood. In DNA form, the CDR3 reads TGTGCCGCGACAGGCGAGAACACTGAAGCTTTCTTT. Translated, it gives CAATGENTEAFF.